The clone carrying this T cell receptor (beta chain) was picked up a small number of times. Its antigen is not identified. Other DNA sequences in this sample translate to the same CDR3. The PCR used 60 Vbeta and 13 Jbeta primers. Method: immunoSEQ multiplex PCR; TCRdb's copy keeps in-frame clones and lacks some. The sample lists about 120,000 clones; about 75% were seen once. This sample stems from a study of cytomegalovirus exposure and HLA in healthy donors. Notes on the study in general: Cytomegalovirus status was reportedly diagnosed by the classifier with high sensitivity and specificity.

The CDR3 is 14 residues long. Between the trimmed V and J ends, which lost 1 base and 1 base, there was a span of 6 bases. Germline V gives CDR1 SEHNR, CDR2 FQNEAQ (reference sequence). Sample: PBMCs. The clonotype was recovered from a woman aged 40 to 55 in good health and CMV-seropositive. The chain is built from TRBV7-9 and TRBJ2-3, with D possibly TRBD1 on 5 matching bases. The CDR3 here is CASSLVQGTDTQYF. The CDR3, as DNA: TGTGCCAGCAGCTTAGTACAGGGCACAGATACGCAGTATTTT.